The 15 T cell receptor beta chains presented below share a single source sample, sequenced in a study of T cells in Graves' hyperthyroidism and ophthalmopathy. Template material for amplifying TCR beta CDR3 regions consisted of RNA transcripts. TCR CDR3 underwent first-round RT-PCR with the HTBI primer set. MiXCR was run by TCRdb on the multiplex PCR reads, yielding one entry per CDR3 protein. The top ten hold around 50% of the sample, which has 300,000 to 400,000 distinct CDR3 sequences, roughly 18% seen once. Sequenced sample: blood. The receptors shown here come from a woman in her forties or fifties with Graves' hyperthyroidism.

This clonotype showed up just a few times. The DNA of the CDR3 is TGCGCCAGCAGTGTCAAGGACGGAGCCCCCTACGAGCAGTACGTC. It yields the protein CASSVKDGAPYEQYV. The chain uses TRBV10-1 and TRBJ2-7; unclear D gene. CDR1 is WNHNN, CDR2 SYGVQD, per germline (reference sequence). Trimming took 4 bases from V and 2 from J, leaving 15 bases between them. This CDR3 is 15 amino acids long.

This clonotype was seen a few times. The J gene is TRBJ2-1, the V gene TRBV7-8; D gene unclear. Germline V lookup: CDR1 SGHVS, CDR2 FQNEAQ. The germline V and J ends were trimmed by 2 bases and 8 bases, with 10 bases remaining between them. CDR3 length: 13 amino acids. The CDR3 protein is CASSLLVGHEQFF. In DNA, the CDR3 is TGTGCCAGCAGCTTACTTGTTGGCCATGAGCAGTTCTTC.

Only a few counts were recorded for this clonotype. The chain employs TRBV2 and TRBJ1-1; no clear D gene. The CDR3 covers 13 residues. V was pared by 3 bases and J by 2 bases, with 7 bases between. CDR1 SNHLY and CDR2 FYNNEI come from the germline V gene. CDR3 sequence reads: CASSDGENTEAFF. The CDR3 nucleotides read TGTGCCAGCAGTGATGGGGAAAACACTGAAGCTTTCTTT.

This clonotype has a count of ten or more. This rearrangement joins TRBV30 to TRBJ2-7; a weak D match, TRBD2 (7 bases). The germline V and J ends were trimmed by 1 base and 5 bases, with 15 bases remaining between them. This CDR3 region has 14 residues. The germline V gene encodes CDR1 GTSNPN and CDR2 SVGIG (reference sequence). The CDR3 reads CAWSGGGPTNEQYF. CDR3 DNA: TGTGCCTGGAGTGGGGGGGGGCCGACCAACGAGCAGTACTTC.

This clonotype has only a few counts. V and J are TRBV10-3 and TRBJ2-3; TRBD1 might be the D (6 bases). V dropped 6 bases and J dropped 2 bases, with 12 bases sitting between them. Germline loops: CDR1 ENHRY, CDR2 SYGVKD. The CDR3 has 14 amino acids. The chain's CDR3 is CAISAQGPTDTQYF. The DNA of the CDR3 is TGTGCCATCAGCGCCCAGGGGCCCACAGATACGCAGTATTTT.

The J gene is TRBJ1-6, the V gene TRBV27, with no clear D. Germline CDR1 MNHEY, CDR2 SMNVEV (reference sequence). V was clipped by 6 bases and J by 8 bases, with 14 bases between them. The CDR3 covers 14 residues. The CDR3 loop reads CASSPQVWDSPLHF. CDR3 DNA: TGTGCCAGCAGCCCACAAGTATGGGATTCACCCCTCCACTTT.

The sample holds many counts of this clonotype. V is TRBV28 and J is TRBJ2-1; D may be TRBD2 (5 bases). Per germline, CDR1 MDHEN and CDR2 SYDVKM. V lost 8 bases and J 1 base, leaving 15 bases between the germline ends. This CDR3 has 15 residues. The CDR3 nucleotides read TGTGCCAGCCACTGGACTCGATCTTCCTACAATGAGCAGTTCTTC. Its protein is CASHWTRSSYNEQFF.

V is TRBV5-1 and J is TRBJ2-3, with D perhaps TRBD1 (6 bases). This CDR3 is built from 15 residues. V lost 0 bases and J lost 3, with 11 bases in between. In germline, CDR1 is SGHRS, CDR2 YFSETQ. CDR3 sequence (DNA): TGCGCCAGCAGCTTGGCGGACAGAAAAACAGATACGCAGTATTTT. Its protein is CASSLADRKTDTQYF.

This clonotype has more than one count but fewer than ten. V and J are TRBV2 and TRBJ2-5; 9 bases fit TRBD2. The CDR3 length is 15 residues. Trimming at V came to 3 bases and at J to 5 bases, leaving 7 bases not matched to a gene. Germline V gives CDR1 SNHLY, CDR2 FYNNEI. The CDR3 coding sequence is TGTGCCAGCAGTGATGATAGCGGGGGATCTGAGACCCAGTACTTC. This encodes CASSDDSGGSETQYF.

This clonotype has more than one count but fewer than ten. V and J are TRBV20-1 and TRBJ2-2; 10 positions match TRBD2. This CDR3 has 16 amino acids. The trim removed 0 bases at V and 6 bases at J, leaving 7 bases unmatched. Germline CDR1 DFQATT, CDR2 SNEGSKA (reference sequence). The CDR3 DNA reads as TGCAGTGCTAGAGATGATGGCCTAGCGGGAGCCGGGGAGCTGTTTTTT. Protein: CSARDDGLAGAGELFF.

In its sample, this clonotype was seen a few times. The chain uses TRBV28 and TRBJ2-3, with 14 bases matching TRBD2. Trimming cost V 5 bases and J 2 bases; bases outside gene matches: 12. Germline V gene lookup returns CDR1 MDHEN and CDR2 SYDVKM. The CDR3 spans 19 residues. DNA of the CDR3: TGTGCCAGCAGTATTCCCCTGGGGACTAGCGGGAGAGTCACAGATACGCAGTATTTT. It yields the protein CASSIPLGTSGRVTDTQYF.

This clonotype was detected a few times. The rearrangement joins TRBV7-9 to TRBJ2-3; 9 bases fit TRBD2. From germline, CDR1 is SEHNR and CDR2 FQNEAQ (reference sequence). V dropped 8 bases and J dropped 0; count of bases not matched to a gene: 15. There are 18 residues in the CDR3. The CDR3 DNA sequence: TGTGCCAGCCCTCCCCCCGAGGGTAGCGGGGGTAGCACAGATACGCAGTATTTT. It specifies CASPPPEGSGGSTDTQYF.

In its sample, this clonotype ranks as medium-sized (0.01 to 0.1%). The V call is TRBV3-1, the J call TRBJ2-7, with 9 bases lining up with TRBD2. This CDR3 comprises 15 residues. V lost 0 bases and J lost 5; bases outside the gene matches: 5. Germline V gene sequence: CDR1 LGHDT, CDR2 YNNKEL (reference sequence). CDR3 nucleotide sequence: TGTGCCAGCAGCCAAGATTCTAGCGGGGCGCACGAGCAGTACGTC. Encoded protein: CASSQDSSGAHEQYV.

This clonotype was seen only a few times. A read error may explain this, as a much larger clone is one base away. A read error is likely, as this CDR3 ends without the conserved phenylalanine or tryptophan. The chain has TRBV28 and TRBJ1-1; 7 bases are a match to TRBD1. The trim removed 5 bases at V and 3 bases at J, leaving 9 bases unmatched. Germline V gene data show CDR1 as MDHEN and CDR2 as SYDVKM. This CDR3 contains 15 residues. CDR3 sequence (DNA): TGTGCCAGCAGTCGGGGGGGGACAGTAGACACTGAAGCTTTCTCT. Amino acids: CASSRGGTVDTEAFS.

The J gene is TRBJ1-4, the V gene TRBV7-2, with a weak D call TRBD1 (5 bases). V dropped 5 bases and J dropped 8 bases, with 18 bases sitting between them. The germline V gene encodes CDR1 SGHTA and CDR2 FQGNSA. The CDR3 covers 15 residues. CDR3 coding DNA: TGTGCCAGCAGCGCCCTGTTAGGGGATGCGGAAAAACTGTTTTTT. Its protein is CASSALLGDAEKLFF.